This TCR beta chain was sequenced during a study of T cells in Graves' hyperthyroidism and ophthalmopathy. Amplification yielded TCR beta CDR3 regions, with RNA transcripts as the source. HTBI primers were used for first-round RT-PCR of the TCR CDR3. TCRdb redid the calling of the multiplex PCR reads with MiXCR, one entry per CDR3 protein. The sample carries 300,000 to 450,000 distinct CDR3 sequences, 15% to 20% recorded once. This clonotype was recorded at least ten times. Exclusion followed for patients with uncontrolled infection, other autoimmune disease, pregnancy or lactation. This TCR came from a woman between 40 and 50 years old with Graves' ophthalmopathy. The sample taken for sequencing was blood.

The CDR3 spells CSASAGVNYGYTF. The CDR3 nucleotides are TGCAGTGCTAGTGCAGGGGTGAACTATGGCTACACCTTC. V and J are TRBV20-1 and TRBJ1-2; possibly TRBD1 for D (6 bases). This CDR3 region has 13 residues. The germline V gene has CDR1 DFQATT and CDR2 SNEGSKA (reference sequence). Trimming took off 3 bases at V and 2 bases at J, with 10 bases between the two ends.